This TCR beta chain originates from a study of blood T cell repertoires in COVID-19. Clones were sequenced by immunoSEQ multiplex PCR, and TCRdb holds only the in-frame ones, with some missing. The data hold some 120,000 clones, with about 88% observed a single time. V lost 2 bases to trimming and J lost 7 bases, with 11 bases between them. The CDR3 loop spans 14 amino acids. Germline-derived CDR1 and CDR2 are SNHLY and FYNNEI. Seattle enrolled patients during active infection and tracked them longitudinally. The source material was peripheral blood. The genes are TRBV2 and TRBJ2-2, with a tentative D call TRBD1 (5 bases). The clonotype comes from a man aged 55 to 70 with COVID-19, enrolled during active disease. This CDR3 reads CASSESGFDGELFF. CDR3 in DNA: TGTGCCAGCAGTGAATCAGGGTTTGACGGGGAGCTGTTTTTT. The variable domain in full, completed from reference TRBV2 and TRBJ2-2, reads EPEVTQTPSHQVTQMGQEVILRCVPISNHLYFYWYRQILGQKVEFLVSFYNNEISEKSEIFDDQFSVERPDGSNFTLKIRSTKLEDSAMYFCASSESGFDGELFFGEGSRLTVL.